The sequence of this T cell receptor beta chain was determined in a study of blood T cell repertoires in COVID-19. Study overall: Donors in the United States, Italy and Spain gave samples during acute or convalescent COVID-19. The cDNA or gDNA used as material had been derived from T cells, B-cell-depleted T cells, or PBMCs.

Authors' data handling: Nucleated cell number was recorded as an estimate derived from reference gene primer amplification. Sequencing was performed with immunoSEQ multiplex PCR; in TCRdb, only in-frame clones are kept and a portion is missing. The D gene and trimming were derived from the DNA, and the V and J assignments and clone size from that table. The sample lists 150,000 or so clones; about 80% were seen once. In the case of this clone: Different DNA sequences within this sample yield the same CDR3.

CDR3 length: 13 amino acids. The V end was cut by 5 bases, the J end by 2 bases, with 10 bases between. CDR1 is SGHTS and CDR2 is YDEGEE in the germline V gene. This clonotype originated in a woman aged 60 to 75 with acute or convalescent COVID-19. The sequenced material came from peripheral blood. The V and J genes are TRBV5-8 and TRBJ1-2; D perhaps matches TRBD1 (5 bases). CDR3: CASSPDRNYGYTF. The DNA for the CDR3 is TGTGCCAGCAGTCCTGACAGAAACTATGGCTACACCTTC.